This T cell receptor (beta chain) was profiled in a study of T cell changes during pregnancy in multiple sclerosis. Only in-frame clones appear in the TCRdb table, and some are missing; sequencing was by immunoSEQ multiplex PCR. The data show approximately 30,000 clones, approximately 89% seen once. The source was CD4+ T cells from peripheral blood mononuclear cells, collected in the second trimester of pregnancy. The receptor comes from a female donor with multiple sclerosis, enrolled in a pregnancy study.

DNA for the CDR3: TGTGCCAGTACCCCTCAGGCGGGGGCCCAATCAAAGCAGTTCTTC. It is translated as CASTPQAGAQSKQFF. V usage is TRBV6-6 and J usage is TRBJ2-1; D is perhaps TRBD2 (7 bases). This CDR3 is 15 amino acids long. CDR1 is MNHNY, CDR2 SVGAGI, per germline (reference sequence). The V end lost 9 bases, the J end lost 11 bases, and 26 bases lay between the germline ends.